A selection of T cell receptor beta chains follows, all from one sample in a study of cytomegalovirus exposure and HLA in healthy donors. Profiled with immunoSEQ multiplex PCR; TCRdb holds only in-frame clones, not every one. The sample has around 200,000 clones, around 77% seen once. The sample comprised PBMCs. These receptor sequences come from a woman in her twenties or thirties in good health and CMV-seropositive. Both conserved end residues are part of each CDR3. D genes are given only for firm matches. Part of the rows lack a size; the others show once, few, many or a class for expanded clones.

TRBJ2-7	.	TRBV6-1	.	CASIGGGAFHEQYF	TGTGCCAGCATAGGAGGGGGCGCATTCCACGAGCAGTACTTC
TRBJ2-3	.	TRBV9	.	CASSLSGSGDTQYF	TGTGCCAGCAGCCTTAGCGGATCTGGAGATACGCAGTATTTT
TRBJ1-1	.	TRBV5-1	.	CASSSDRWSDTEAFF	TGCGCCAGCAGCTCCGACAGGTGGTCGGACACTGAAGCTTTCTTT
TRBJ2-5	.	TRBV5-4	.	CASSQLHGQETQYF	TGCGCCAGCAGCCAGCTCCACGGGCAAGAGACCCAGTACTTC
TRBJ1-2	.	TRBV6-6	.	CASSGGGGSGYTF	TGTGCCAGCAGTGGTGGGGGGGGAAGCGGCTACACCTTC
TRBJ2-2	.	TRBV5-6	.	CASSLGTLNTGELFF	TGTGCCAGCAGCTTGGGGACACTGAACACCGGGGAGCTGTTTTTT
TRBJ2-2	.	TRBV9	TRBD2	CASSDPLSGRDTGELFF	TGTGCCAGCAGCGATCCCCTTAGCGGGAGGGACACCGGGGAGCTGTTTTTT
TRBJ1-4	.	TRBV12-2	.	CASRLINKLVFF	TGTGCAAGTCGCTTAATTAATAAGCTGGTGTTTTTT
TRBJ2-5	.	TRBV9	TRBD1	CASGQGETQYF	TGTGCCAGTGGACAGGGAGAGACCCAGTACTTC
TRBJ1-1	.	TRBV10-3	TRBD1	CAISEQGTTEAFF	TGTGCCATCAGCGAACAGGGGACAACTGAAGCTTTCTTT
TRBJ2-7	.	TRBV6-6	TRBD1	CASRLTGTAYEQYF	TGTGCCAGCAGACTTACCGGGACAGCCTACGAGCAGTACTTC
TRBJ2-3	.	TRBV2	.	CASRRTDTQYF	TGTGCCAGCCGGAGGACAGATACGCAGTATTTT
TRBJ1-5	.	TRBV2	TRBD1	CASSGQGGQPQHF	TGTGCCAGCAGCGGACAGGGGGGACAGCCCCAGCATTTT
TRBJ2-3	.	TRBV4-3	.	CASSQTSGYTQYF	TGCGCCAGCAGCCAAACGAGCGGATATACGCAGTATTTT
TRBJ2-2	.	TRBV7-2	.	CASSSRDGSQNTGELFF	TGTGCCAGCAGCTCGCGGGACGGATCCCAGAACACCGGGGAGCTGTTTTTT
TRBJ1-4	.	TRBV11-2	.	CASSSHPGATNEKLFF	TGTGCCAGCAGCTCTCACCCCGGGGCAACTAATGAAAAACTGTTTTTT
TRBJ1-1	.	TRBV19	TRBD1	CASSDRVGTEAFF	TGTGCCAGTAGCGACAGGGTGGGGACTGAAGCTTTCTTT
TRBJ2-7	few	TRBV6-6	.	CASSYDGTQTYEQYF	TGTGCCAGCAGTTACGACGGGACACAAACCTACGAGCAGTACTTC
TRBJ1-1	.	TRBV13	.	CASSLALPDKGDTEAFF	TGTGCCAGCAGCTTAGCCCTCCCAGACAAAGGGGACACTGAAGCTTTCTTT
TRBJ2-5	.	TRBV19	TRBD2	CASSPGTSGRWAQYF	TGTGCCAGTAGCCCCGGGACTAGCGGGAGATGGGCCCAGTACTTC
TRBJ1-6	.	TRBV7-2	.	CASSPRGGVSSYNSPLHF	TGTGCCAGCAGCCCCCGGGGCGGGGTCTCCTCCTATAATTCACCCCTCCACTTT
TRBJ1-5	.	TRBV9	.	CASSVDQNQPQHF	TGTGCCAGCAGCGTAGACCAGAATCAGCCCCAGCATTTT
TRBJ1-2	.	TRBV6-5	TRBD1	CASSYGGQPYGYTF	TGTGCCAGCAGTTACGGGGGACAGCCCTATGGCTACACCTTC
TRBJ2-2	.	TRBV5-6	TRBD1	CASSTDRGTGELFF	TGTGCCAGCAGCACCGACAGGGGAACCGGGGAGCTGTTTTTT
TRBJ1-1	few	TRBV7-9	TRBD1	CASSLTGEGTEAFF	TGTGCCAGCAGCTTAACAGGGGAAGGCACTGAAGCTTTCTTT
TRBJ1-4	once	TRBV29-1	.	CSYSMATNEKLFF	TGCTCATACTCCATGGCAACTAATGAAAAACTGTTTTTT
TRBJ1-1	.	TRBV6-5	.	CASRVGHRGNTEAFF	TGTGCCAGCAGAGTTGGACATAGGGGAAACACTGAAGCTTTCTTT
TRBJ2-1	few	TRBV19	TRBD2	CASSIDLASGTYNEQFF	TGTGCCAGTAGTATAGATCTGGCTAGCGGGACTTACAATGAGCAGTTCTTC
TRBJ1-6	.	TRBV30	.	CAWSVFATGNNSPLHF	TGTGCCTGGAGTGTATTCGCAACAGGCAATAATTCACCCCTCCACTTT
TRBJ1-4	.	TRBV19	.	CASSIDQTAINEKLFF	TGTGCCAGTAGTATAGATCAGACAGCTATTAATGAAAAACTGTTTTTT
TRBJ1-5	.	TRBV7-8	.	CASSLESQGSFLGNQPQHF	TGTGCCAGCAGCTTAGAAAGCCAGGGGAGTTTCCTAGGGAATCAGCCCCAGCATTTT
TRBJ2-7	.	TRBV28	.	CASGRQVAYEQYF	TGTGCCAGCGGCCGACAGGTGGCCTACGAGCAGTACTTC
TRBJ1-1	.	TRBV27	TRBD1	CASSFKGAGMVGRFAEAFF	TGTGCCAGCAGTTTCAAGGGGGCGGGAATGGTAGGGAGATTCGCTGAAGCTTTCTTT
TRBJ1-1	.	TRBV9	.	CASSVVSAENTEAFF	TGTGCCAGCAGCGTAGTATCCGCGGAGAACACTGAAGCTTTCTTT
TRBJ2-7	.	TRBV5-6	.	CASQTWSSYEQYF	TGTGCCAGCCAAACTTGGAGCTCCTACGAGCAGTACTTC
TRBJ1-2	.	TRBV7-8	TRBD1	CASSFLNPLYRGGYTF	TGTGCCAGCAGCTTCCTCAATCCCCTCTACAGGGGGGGCTACACCTTC
TRBJ1-6	.	TRBV28	TRBD1	CASSLGDRFYNSPLHF	TGTGCCAGCAGTTTAGGGGACAGGTTCTATAATTCACCCCTCCACTTT
TRBJ1-4	.	TRBV29-1	.	CSVWAGPQKLFF	TGCAGCGTTTGGGCAGGGCCCCAAAAACTGTTTTTT
TRBJ1-6	.	TRBV30	.	CAWSAETANSPLHF	TGTGCCTGGAGTGCTGAGACAGCTAATTCACCCCTCCACTTT
TRBJ2-1	.	TRBV9	.	CASSVDGRPYNEQFF	TGTGCCAGCAGCGTAGACGGGAGACCCTACAATGAGCAGTTCTTC
TRBJ1-4	.	TRBV7-9	.	CASSLGAAAEKLFF	TGTGCCAGCAGCTTAGGGGCCGCCGCAGAAAAACTGTTTTTT
TRBJ2-7	few	TRBV7-2	TRBD1	CASSFWDRGAEQYF	TGTGCCAGCAGCTTTTGGGACAGGGGGGCCGAGCAGTACTTC
TRBJ1-1	.	TRBV28	TRBD1	CASRDRGENTEAFF	TGTGCCAGCAGGGACAGGGGAGAGAACACTGAAGCTTTCTTT
TRBJ1-2	.	TRBV27	.	CATSTYREDGYTF	TGTGCCACCTCGACCTACAGGGAAGATGGCTACACCTTC
TRBJ2-6	.	TRBV9	.	CASSVDSSYSGANVLTF	TGTGCCAGCAGCGTAGACTCGAGCTACTCTGGGGCCAACGTCCTGACTTTC
TRBJ1-2	few	TRBV6-5	TRBD1	CASSYQRTGRYGYTF	TGTGCCAGCAGTTACCAAAGGACAGGGCGATATGGCTACACCTTC
TRBJ1-2	once	TRBV28	.	CATFSTGNYGYTF	TGTGCCACCTTTAGCACAGGGAACTATGGCTACACCTTC
TRBJ2-1	.	TRBV10-3	.	CAISGQLGNYNEQFF	TGTGCCATCAGCGGCCAACTAGGGAACTACAATGAGCAGTTCTTC
TRBJ2-5	.	TRBV6-5	TRBD2	CASSPQLAGKTQYF	TGTGCCAGCAGTCCGCAACTAGCGGGGAAGACCCAGTACTTC
TRBJ1-5	.	TRBV9	TRBD1	CASSAGTGNNQPQHF	TGTGCCAGCAGCGCCGGGACAGGGAACAATCAGCCCCAGCATTTT